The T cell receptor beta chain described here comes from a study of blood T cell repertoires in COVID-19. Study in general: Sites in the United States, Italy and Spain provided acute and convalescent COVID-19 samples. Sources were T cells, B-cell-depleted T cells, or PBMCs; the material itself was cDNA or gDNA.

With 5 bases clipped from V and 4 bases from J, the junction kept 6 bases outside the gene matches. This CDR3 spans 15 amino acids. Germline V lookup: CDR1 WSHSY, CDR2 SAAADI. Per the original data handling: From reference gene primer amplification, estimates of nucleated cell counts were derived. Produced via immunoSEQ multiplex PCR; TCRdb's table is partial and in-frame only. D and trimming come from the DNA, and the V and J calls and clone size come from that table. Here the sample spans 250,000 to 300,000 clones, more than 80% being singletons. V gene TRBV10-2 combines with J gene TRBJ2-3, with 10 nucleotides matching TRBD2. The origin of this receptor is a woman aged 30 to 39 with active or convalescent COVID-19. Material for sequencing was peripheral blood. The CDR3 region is CASSPLAGVSDTQYF. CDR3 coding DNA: TGCGCCAGCAGTCCCCTAGCGGGGGTTTCAGATACGCAGTATTTT.